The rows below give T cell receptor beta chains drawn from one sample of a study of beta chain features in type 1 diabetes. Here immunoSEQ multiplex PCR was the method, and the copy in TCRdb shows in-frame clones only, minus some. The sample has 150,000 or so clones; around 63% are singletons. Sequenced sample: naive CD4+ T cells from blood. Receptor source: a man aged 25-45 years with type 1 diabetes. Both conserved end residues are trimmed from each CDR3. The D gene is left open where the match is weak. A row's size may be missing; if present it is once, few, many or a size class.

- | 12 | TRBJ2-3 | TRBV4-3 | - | ASSQDTRTDTQY
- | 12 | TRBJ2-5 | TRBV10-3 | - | AISESAHQETQY
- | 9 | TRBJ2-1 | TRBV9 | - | ASSVYNEQF
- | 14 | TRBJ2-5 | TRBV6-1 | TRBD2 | AISDRLAGGEETQY
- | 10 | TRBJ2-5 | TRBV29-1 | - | SVEGVGETQY
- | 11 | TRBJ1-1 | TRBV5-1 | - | ASSFSGGTEAF
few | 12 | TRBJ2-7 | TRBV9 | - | ASSVKGDTYEQY
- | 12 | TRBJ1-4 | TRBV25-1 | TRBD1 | ASSSGGTDEKLF
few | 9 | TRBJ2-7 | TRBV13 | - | ASKVIHEQY
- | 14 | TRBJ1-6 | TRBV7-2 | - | ASSLANGRLNSPLH
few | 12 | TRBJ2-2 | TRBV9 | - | ASSGGANTGELF
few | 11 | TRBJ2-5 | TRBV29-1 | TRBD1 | SVEGPRGETQY
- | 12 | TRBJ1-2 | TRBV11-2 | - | ASSYERGAAGYT
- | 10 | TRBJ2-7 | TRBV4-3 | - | ASSQDGREQY
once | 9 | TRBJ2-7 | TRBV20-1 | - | SAPDHREQY
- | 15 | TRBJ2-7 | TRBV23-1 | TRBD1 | ASSPTWDSPLPYEQY
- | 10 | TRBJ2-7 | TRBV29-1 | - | SVAEYFYEQY
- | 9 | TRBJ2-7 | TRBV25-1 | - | ASSEKYEQY
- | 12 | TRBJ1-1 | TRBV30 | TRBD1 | AWSEGQLNTEAF
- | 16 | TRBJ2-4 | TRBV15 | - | ATSRDRLGGLAKNIQY
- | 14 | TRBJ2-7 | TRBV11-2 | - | ASSLVAVDGSYEQY
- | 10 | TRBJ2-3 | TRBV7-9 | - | ASSLTSDTQY
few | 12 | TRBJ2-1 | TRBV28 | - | ASSGPGRYNEQF
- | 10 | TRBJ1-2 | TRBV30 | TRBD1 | AWEETGYGYT
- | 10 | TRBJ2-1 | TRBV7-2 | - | ASSLMNNEQF
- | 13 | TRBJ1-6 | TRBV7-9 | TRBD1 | ASSQATGNGSPLH
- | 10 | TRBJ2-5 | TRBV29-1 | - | SVATVQETQY
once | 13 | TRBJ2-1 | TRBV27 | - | ASSPSGTLYNEQF
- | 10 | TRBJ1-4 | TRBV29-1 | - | SVGQLNEKLF
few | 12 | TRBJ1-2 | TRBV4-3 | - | ASSQVARGHGYT
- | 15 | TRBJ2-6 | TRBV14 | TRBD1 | ASSHGDRITGANVLT
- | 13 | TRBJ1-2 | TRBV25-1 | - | ASSEYNPEYYGYT
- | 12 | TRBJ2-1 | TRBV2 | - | ASSVSRTYNEQF
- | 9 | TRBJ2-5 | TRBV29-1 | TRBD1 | SVQGAETQY
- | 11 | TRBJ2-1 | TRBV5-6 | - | ASSLEASHEQF
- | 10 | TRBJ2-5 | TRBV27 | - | ASNSVGETQY
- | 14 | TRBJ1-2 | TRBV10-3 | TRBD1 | ADEPSQGQGDYGYT
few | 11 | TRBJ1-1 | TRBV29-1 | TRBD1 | SVAGQQNTEAF
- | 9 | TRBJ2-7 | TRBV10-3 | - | AISRGEEQY
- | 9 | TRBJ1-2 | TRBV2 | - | ASFGVDGYT
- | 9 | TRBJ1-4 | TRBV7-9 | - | ASSRNEKLF
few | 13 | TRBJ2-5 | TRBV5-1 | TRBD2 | ASSTGTSGQETQY
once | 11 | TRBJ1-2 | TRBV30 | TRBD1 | AWSKGAVYGYT
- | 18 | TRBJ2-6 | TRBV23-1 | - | ASSQWRRTEPLSGANVLT
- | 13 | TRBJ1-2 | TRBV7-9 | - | ASSLSAAPNYGYT
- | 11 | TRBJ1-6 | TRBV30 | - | AWSPLANSPLH
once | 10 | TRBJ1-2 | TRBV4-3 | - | ASSQGGSGYT
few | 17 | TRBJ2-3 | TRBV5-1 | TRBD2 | ASSLKTPTSGGAVDTQY
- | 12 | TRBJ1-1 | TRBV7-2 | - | ASSYIQGSTEAF
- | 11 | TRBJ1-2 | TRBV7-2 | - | ASSPYEGYGYT
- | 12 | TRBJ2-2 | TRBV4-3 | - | ASSLQPKTGELF